Shown below are 23 T cell receptor beta chains from a single sample sequenced in a study of T-cell memory formation after mild COVID-19. TCRdb re-analysed the 5' RACE reads in MiXCR, keeping a single row per CDR3 protein. This sample has some 320,000 distinct CDR3 sequences; about a sixth occur once, and the top ten carry around 20%. Sequences were obtained from PBMCs or a T cell subset sorted from them (not recorded which). These receptor sequences come from a man aged 18 to 30 who had mild COVID-19 (a few samples of this study predate the infection). Cell type and time point are not known.

The chain carries TRBV7-2 and TRBJ2-7; a possible D gene is TRBD1 (6 bases). The CDR3 totals 15 residues. Germline loops: CDR1 SGHTA, CDR2 FQGNSA. The V end was cut by 4 bases, the J end by 7 bases, with 20 bases between. CDR3 coding DNA: TGTGCCAGCAGCTCGGGATCAGGGGCCCCGCTGGAGCAGTACTTC. It is translated as CASSSGSGAPLEQYF.

The chain recombines TRBV11-1 with TRBJ2-5, with 7 bases identical to TRBD1. Trimming took 5 bases from V and 3 from J; bases not matched to a gene: 3. Germline V gives CDR1 SGHAT, CDR2 FQDESV (reference sequence). CDR3 length: 13 amino acids. The CDR3 DNA is TGTGCCAGCAGCCATGGGACAGAAGAGACCCAGTACTTC. This gives the protein CASSHGTEETQYF.

This rearrangement joins TRBV25-1 to TRBJ1-6; D uncertain. From germline, CDR1 is MGHDK and CDR2 SYGVNS. The CDR3 is made up of 15 amino acids. V lost 1 base and J lost 12, with 16 bases in between. In DNA, the CDR3 is TGTGCCAGCAGTGAATCTATAGGGAGTGTCGTACCCCTCCACTTT. Its translation is CASSESIGSVVPLHF.

The chain employs TRBV7-9 and TRBJ1-1, with 10 nucleotides matching TRBD1. This CDR3 has 16 residues. V gave up 3 bases and J gave up 6 bases; unmatched junction bases: 10. Germline assignment: CDR1 SEHNR and CDR2 FQNEAQ (reference sequence). Here the CDR3 reads CASSFPDRGIGAEAFF. The DNA of the CDR3 is TGTGCCAGCAGCTTTCCGGACAGGGGGATAGGGGCTGAAGCTTTCTTT.

The chain is built from TRBV4-1 and TRBJ2-7, with a possible D match to TRBD1 (6 bases). Trimming shortened V by 2 bases and J by 2 bases, and 13 bases separated the two germline ends. Germline V gene sequence: CDR1 MGHRA, CDR2 YSYEKL. This CDR3 is built from 15 residues. The CDR3 loop is CASSQSRTDTYEQYF. In DNA form, the CDR3 reads TGCGCCAGCAGCCAATCCAGGACAGACACCTACGAGCAGTACTTC.

In this sample, this clonotype turned up many times. As DNA, the CDR3 is TGTGCCAGCACGCCGGGCAGGGCGAGCACTGAAGCTTTCTTT. The encoded protein is CASTPGRASTEAFF. The chain is built from TRBV12-3 or TRBV12-4 and TRBJ1-1; maybe TRBD1 (5 bases). Between the trimmed V and J ends, which lost 7 bases and 4 bases, there was a span of 16 bases. This CDR3 comprises 14 residues.

This clonotype was detected a few times. The chain is built from TRBV7-8 and TRBJ2-2; D is perhaps TRBD1 or TRBD2 (5 bases each). The germline V gene has CDR1 SGHVS and CDR2 FQNEAQ. The CDR3 sequence is 15 residues long. Deletions cut 6 bases from V and 5 bases from J, with 16 bases between. CDR3 sequence: CASRGGGRRTGELFF. CDR3 coding DNA: TGTGCCAGCAGAGGTGGGGGTCGGAGGACCGGGGAGCTGTTTTTT.

This clonotype was seen only a few times. This rearrangement joins TRBV7-9 to TRBJ1-5; tentative D call: TRBD1 (6 bases). CDR1 is SEHNR and CDR2 is FQNEAQ in the germline V gene (reference sequence). This CDR3 has 15 amino acids. V lost 4 bases and J lost 5, with 15 bases in between. The CDR3 is CASSSGTQRDQPQHF. The DNA for the CDR3 is TGTGCCAGCAGCTCCGGGACACAACGGGATCAGCCCCAGCATTTT.

In its sample, this clonotype was seen a few times. This sequence joins TRBV7-9 and TRBJ1-1; TRBD1 is a possible D gene (5 bases). There are 14 residues in the CDR3. Trimming pared 0 bases from V and 7 bases from J, leaving 12 bases between. Germline V CDR1 and CDR2: SEHNR, FQNEAQ (reference sequence). The CDR3 nucleotides are TGTGCCAGCAGCTTAGCGTTGGGGGGGAGTGAAGCTTTCTTT. This codes for CASSLALGGSEAFF.

The chain carries TRBV7-2 and TRBJ2-3; D is tentatively TRBD1 or TRBD2 (6 bases each). This CDR3 region has 15 residues. The V end lost 0 bases, the J end lost 7 bases, and 14 bases lay between the germline ends. Per the germline V gene, CDR1 is SGHTA and CDR2 is FQGNSA. DNA for the CDR3: TGTGCCAGCAGCTTAGCGCTGACAGGAGGGTATACGCAGTATTTT. This translates into CASSLALTGGYTQYF.

The CDR3: CASSQSGSPLHF. The CDR3 coding sequence is TGTGCCAGCTCACAGTCGGGATCACCCCTCCACTTT. This sequence joins TRBV18 and TRBJ1-6, with D unresolved. This CDR3 has 12 residues. The V end was cut by 4 bases, the J end by 10 bases, with 8 bases between. Germline V CDR1 and CDR2: KGHSH, LQKENI.

This clonotype has ten or more counts. This chain's CDR3 is CASSVMGPADTQYF. The CDR3, as DNA: TGTGCCAGCAGTGTTATGGGGCCGGCAGATACGCAGTATTTT. The chain is built from TRBV2 and TRBJ2-3, with D maybe TRBD1 (5 bases). Germline values: CDR1 SNHLY, CDR2 FYNNEI. The CDR3 length is 14 residues. V was shortened by 4 bases and J by 4 bases, with 12 bases between the two germline ends. Based on the CDR3 plus reference TRBV2 and TRBJ2-3, the full variable domain is EPEVTQTPSHQVTQMGQEVILRCVPISNHLYFYWYRQILGQKVEFLVSFYNNEISEKSEIFDDQFSVERPDGSNFTLKIRSTKLEDSAMYFCASSVMGPADTQYFGPGTRLTVL.

There are a few counts of this clonotype. The genes are TRBV18 and TRBJ2-3; 7 positions agree with TRBD2. This CDR3 contains 16 residues. Trimming cost V 6 bases and J 4 bases; bases outside gene matches: 13. Germline V CDR1 and CDR2: KGHSH, LQKENI. DNA for the CDR3: TGTGCCAGCTCCCCCCTCGGCGGGGGAGGTGCAGATACGCAGTATTTT. Its translation is CASSPLGGGGADTQYF.

This clonotype turned up a few times. The genes are TRBV5-4 and TRBJ1-1, with D tentatively TRBD1 (6 bases). Trimming took 5 bases from V and 8 from J, leaving 16 bases between them. The CDR3 is 13 residues long. Germline CDR1 is SGHNT and CDR2 is YYREEE (reference sequence). DNA for the CDR3: TGTGCCAGCAGACCAGGGGAAAGGGCGGAAGCTTTCTTT. Protein sequence: CASRPGERAEAFF.

The rearrangement uses TRBV5-1 and TRBJ1-1; no clear D gene. V lost 0 bases and J lost 6, with 9 bases in between. Germline V gene data show CDR1 as SGHRS and CDR2 as YFSETQ. The CDR3 is 13 residues long. The CDR3 loop reads CASSLGPQAEAFF. The DNA for the CDR3 is TGCGCCAGCAGCTTGGGTCCTCAGGCTGAAGCTTTCTTT.

This clonotype was recorded a few times. V usage is TRBV2 and J usage is TRBJ2-7; D gene uncertain. The germline V gene has CDR1 SNHLY and CDR2 FYNNEI. Trimming left V 1 base short and J 3 bases short, with 7 bases between. This CDR3 is built from 13 residues. The CDR3 sequence: CASSEVKVYEQYF. The CDR3 nucleotides read TGTGCCAGCAGTGAAGTGAAGGTCTACGAGCAGTACTTC.

This clonotype was counted between two and nine times. The chain employs TRBV3-1 and TRBJ2-1; 9 nucleotides match TRBD2. The CDR3 spans 19 residues. In germline, CDR1 is LGHDT, CDR2 YNNKEL (reference sequence). After removal of 0 bases from V and 4 bases from J, the junction contained 13 bases not matched to a gene. CDR3 sequence reads: CASSQDAERGASGYNEQFF. DNA for the CDR3: TGTGCCAGCAGCCAAGATGCGGAGCGGGGGGCCTCGGGTTACAATGAGCAGTTCTTC.

This clonotype came up once. The chain couples TRBV21-1 to TRBJ1-6; the DNA was not used to check the table's D call, TRBD1. TRBV21-1 is recorded as a pseudogene. This CDR3 is built from 16 residues. CDR3 bases: TGTGCCAGCACCGAGGGGGAAGAGGGCAGGAATTCACCCCTCCACTTT. Its translation: CASTEGEEGRNSPLHF.

The gene calls are TRBV6-6 and TRBJ2-1; 9 bases are a match to TRBD2. V trimming: 1 base; J trimming: 7 bases; junction bases outside the gene matches: 2. The CDR3 totals 14 residues. CDR1 is MNHNY and CDR2 is SVGAGI in the germline V gene (reference sequence). The CDR3 reads CASSYFLAGNEQFF. The CDR3 nucleotides read TGTGCCAGCAGTTACTTCCTAGCGGGAAATGAGCAGTTCTTC.

This clonotype was counted between two and nine times. The rearrangement links TRBV12-3 or TRBV12-4 to TRBJ2-7; unclear D gene. The CDR3 runs to 11 residues. V lost 8 bases to trimming and J lost 3 bases, with 8 bases between them. The CDR3 here is CASGPIYEQYF. The CDR3 nucleotides are TGTGCCAGCGGACCCATCTACGAGCAGTACTTC.

This clonotype was observed a few times. V usage is TRBV5-1 and J usage is TRBJ2-3; D might be TRBD1 (5 bases). Germline lookup yields CDR1 SGHRS and CDR2 YFSETQ. This CDR3 has 16 amino acids. The V and J ends lost 3 bases and 1 base respectively, with 15 bases between them. Here the CDR3 reads CASSSETVPRTDTQYF. The CDR3 region has the DNA TGCGCCAGCAGCTCGGAGACAGTCCCACGCACAGATACGCAGTATTTT.

The chain carries TRBV7-6 and TRBJ1-3, with TRBD1 matching over 8 bases. The length of the CDR3 is 14 residues. The V and J ends lost 0 bases and 7 bases, in that order; junction bases with no gene match: 2. CDR1 and CDR2 from the germline V gene are SGHVS and FNYEAQ. The CDR3 DNA follows: TGTGCCAGCAGCTTAGCGGACAGGGTCAACACCATATATTTT. Protein: CASSLADRVNTIYF.

In this sample, this clonotype turned up a few times. This chain joins TRBV4-3 and TRBJ2-3, with 9 bases identical to TRBD2. V lost 0 bases and J lost 4; bases outside the gene matches: 2. CDR3 length equals 15 residues. The germline CDR1 and CDR2 sequences are LGHNA and YSLEER. The CDR3 loop is CASSQESGGSDTQYF. CDR3 coding DNA: TGCGCCAGCAGCCAAGAAAGCGGGGGGTCAGATACGCAGTATTTT.